The 18 T cell receptor beta chains below come from one sample, sequenced in a study of low-dose radiotherapy and immunotherapy resistance in tumors. First-strand cDNA relied on TRAV- and TRBV-specific primers spanning alpha and beta chains. PCR amplification of the TCRs was performed with Phusion for 20 PCR cycles, and it relied on a constant-region primer together with a V-primer adapter. TCRdb independently ran MiXCR on the reads; one entry per CDR3 protein. Among approximately 84,000 distinct CDR3 sequences listed, roughly a sixth were seen once. This sample's time point: before trial treatment. Specimen: PBMCs, collected before treatment. These receptors were obtained from a male donor with prostate cancer.

The sample holds many counts of this clonotype. Germline and junction disagree at one end, which may indicate a read error. This sequence joins TRBV18 and TRBJ2-7; tentatively, D is TRBD1 (6 bases). This CDR3 contains 14 residues. From germline, CDR1 is KGHSH and CDR2 LQKENI. The CDR3 spells CASSPRTVNYEQYF. The CDR3 nucleotides are TGTGCCAGCTCTCCACGGACAGTAAACTACGAGCAGTACTTC.

The chain has TRBV3-1 and TRBJ2-3, with 10 bases identical to TRBD2. Looked up from germline, CDR1 is LGHDT and CDR2 is YNNKEL (reference sequence). The V segment lost 5 bases and the J segment 0 bases; nucleotides outside the gene matches: 5. The CDR3 is 16 residues long. CDR3 sequence reads: CASSAAGGPSTDTQYF. The CDR3 DNA reads as TGTGCCAGCAGCGCAGCGGGGGGGCCCAGCACAGATACGCAGTATTTT.

This clonotype appeared many times. This chain links TRBV23-1 with TRBJ1-6; 7 positions agree with TRBD1. TRBV23-1 is an open reading frame whose function is uncertain. The V segment lost 0 bases and the J segment 8 bases; nucleotides outside the gene matches: 7. CDR3 size: 16 residues. The DNA for the CDR3 is TGCGCCAGCAGTCAATCCCGGGACAGCGCCGATTCACCCCTCCACTTT. The encoded protein is CASSQSRDSADSPLHF.

This clonotype was counted many times. The chain carries TRBV10-2 and TRBJ2-5, with D possibly matching TRBD2 (5 bases). V was trimmed by 4 bases and J by 5 bases, leaving 11 bases between them. The germline V gene encodes CDR1 WSHSY and CDR2 SAAADI. The CDR3 has 13 residues. In DNA, the CDR3 is TGCGCCAGCAGTGCACCTAGAGGGGAGACCCAGTACTTC. Residues: CASSAPRGETQYF.

Many counts were recorded for this clonotype. V usage is TRBV19 and J usage is TRBJ2-3; D ambiguous. The germline V gene has CDR1 LNHDA and CDR2 SQIVND (reference sequence). Trimming stripped 7 bases from V and 1 base from J, with 6 bases between. This CDR3 has 12 amino acids. The CDR3 loop is CASTDGTDTQYF. DNA of the CDR3: TGTGCCAGTACGGATGGCACAGATACGCAGTATTTT.

This clonotype has a count of ten or more. The rearrangement joins TRBV19 to TRBJ2-2; D is perhaps TRBD1 (6 bases). The CDR3 loop spans 13 amino acids. Trimming took off 9 bases at V and 3 bases at J, with 11 bases between the two ends. CDR1 and CDR2 from the germline V gene are LNHDA and SQIVND (reference sequence). The CDR3 here is CASGQGYTGELFF. The CDR3 DNA reads as TGTGCCAGCGGTCAGGGGTACACCGGGGAGCTGTTTTTT.

The table lists this clonotype with many counts. The rearrangement links TRBV7-9 to TRBJ2-3; D possibly matches TRBD1 or TRBD2 (5 bases each). Trimming took off 4 bases at V and 6 bases at J, with 8 bases between the two ends. Germline V gene lookup returns CDR1 SEHNR and CDR2 FQNEAQ (reference sequence). The CDR3 has 12 amino acids. The CDR3 here is CASSSEGDTQYF. For the CDR3, the DNA is TGTGCCAGCAGCTCCGAGGGGGATACGCAGTATTTT.

This clonotype has ten or more counts. This chain links TRBV2 with TRBJ2-1; D ambiguous. CDR1 SNHLY and CDR2 FYNNEI come from the germline V gene. CDR3 size: 12 residues. V was pared by 6 bases and J by 2 bases, with 5 bases between. This CDR3 is CASRDTYNEQFF. The CDR3 DNA reads TGTGCCAGCAGAGATACCTACAATGAGCAGTTCTTC.

Details on this clonotype: A much more abundant neighbour one base away suggests this may be a read error. This rearrangement joins TRBV11-3 to TRBJ2-5; the D is unclear. Germline lookup yields CDR1 SGHNT and CDR2 YENEEA. CDR3 length: 14 residues. CDR3 sequence reads: CASSLDTVQETQYF. The CDR3 coding sequence is TGTGCCAGCAGCCTAGACACAGTCCAAGAGACCCAGTACTTC.

This clonotype was seen once. The chain links TRBV27 to TRBJ1-2; D unresolved. The CDR3 covers 14 residues. The V gene's germline CDR1 is MNHEY and CDR2 SMNVEV (reference sequence). Trimming took off 3 bases at V and 0 bases at J, with 8 bases between the two ends. CDR3 residues: CASSFRRANYGYTF. CDR3 bases: TGTGCCAGCAGTTTTCGCAGAGCTAACTATGGCTACACCTTC.

This clonotype came up many times. J is TRBJ2-1 and V is TRBV7-7, with unresolved D. This CDR3 is 14 amino acids long. Germline CDR1 and CDR2: SSHAT and FNYEAQ (reference sequence). V shed 3 bases and J shed 8 bases, with 14 bases lying between them. CDR3 in DNA: TGTGCCAGCAGCTTGAGTCCATGGGCGGATGAGCAGTTCTTC. Its protein is CASSLSPWADEQFF.

Many counts were recorded for this clonotype. The chain couples TRBV15 to TRBJ2-7, with D hard to call. This CDR3 contains 12 residues. The V gene's germline CDR1 is LNHNV and CDR2 YYDKDF (reference sequence). Between the trimmed V and J ends, which lost 3 bases and 3 bases, there was a span of 6 bases. The CDR3 protein is CATSRDYYEQYF. The CDR3 nucleotides read TGTGCCACCAGCAGGGATTACTACGAGCAGTACTTC.

The rearrangement uses TRBV3-1 and TRBJ2-5; 10 bases are a match to TRBD2. The germline CDR1 and CDR2 sequences are LGHDT and YNNKEL (reference sequence). This CDR3 spans 19 amino acids. V lost 0 bases to trimming and J lost 7 bases; unmatched junction nucleotides: 17. The CDR3 DNA reads TGTGCCAGCAGCCAAGATAGGCTAGCGGGGGTCACCCCCAAGGGGACCCAGTACTTC. It is translated as CASSQDRLAGVTPKGTQYF.

In this sample, this clonotype turned up many times. This sequence joins TRBV5-6 and TRBJ2-1, with 10 bases fitting TRBD2. This CDR3 region has 15 residues. Germline V gene lookup returns CDR1 SGHDT and CDR2 YYEEEE. After removal of 6 bases from V and 0 bases from J, the junction contained 3 bases not matched to a gene. The CDR3 loop reads CASTGLADSYNEQFF. CDR3 in DNA: TGTGCCAGCACCGGACTAGCGGACTCCTACAATGAGCAGTTCTTC. Combining the CDR3 with reference TRBV5-6 and TRBJ2-1 gives the whole variable domain DAGVTQSPTHLIKTRGQQVTLRCSPKSGHDTVSWYQQALGQGPQFIFQYYEEEERQRGNFPDRFSGHQFPNYSSELNVNALLLGDSALYLCASTGLADSYNEQFFGPGTRLTVL.

Comments on this clonotype: This likely came from a read error, as a far larger clone is one base away. The chain is built from TRBV5-5 and TRBJ2-7, with D perhaps being TRBD1 or TRBD2 (5 bases each). This CDR3 spans 15 amino acids. Germline CDR1 SGHKS, CDR2 YYEKEE (reference sequence). This CDR3 is CATSRGEPGRLEQYF. DNA of the CDR3: TGTGCCACCAGCAGAGGTGAACCGGGACGTCTCGAGCAGTACTTC. The whole variable domain, remainder taken from reference TRBV5-5 and TRBJ2-7, is DAGVTQSPTHLIKTRGQQVTLRCSPISGHKSVSWYQQVLGQGPQFIFQYYEKEERGRGNFPDRFSARQFPNYSSELNVNALLLGDSALYLCATSRGEPGRLEQYFGPGTRLTVT.

This clonotype was observed a handful of times. V and J are TRBV7-3 and TRBJ2-7, with 8 nucleotides matching TRBD1. V was pared by 4 bases and J by 4 bases, with 6 bases of the junction left unmatched. The CDR3 length is 14 residues. Germline-derived CDR1 and CDR2 are SGHTA and FQGTGA. CDR3 amino acids: CASSWTGRTYEQYF. In nucleotides, the CDR3 is TGTGCCAGCAGCTGGACAGGGAGGACGTACGAGCAGTACTTC.

This clonotype came up many times. The chain has TRBV12-5 and TRBJ1-2; 7 positions agree with TRBD1. V trimming: 4 bases; J trimming: 2 bases; junction bases outside the gene matches: 10. The CDR3 is made up of 16 amino acids. Germline values: CDR1 LGHNT, CDR2 FRNRAP. This chain's CDR3 is CASGWTGFALNYGYTF. The CDR3 DNA follows: TGTGCTAGTGGTTGGACAGGTTTTGCCCTGAACTATGGCTACACCTTC. The full variable domain, in which reference TRBV12-5 and TRBJ1-2 provide the parts outside the CDR3, is DARVTQTPRHKVTEMGQEVTMRCQPILGHNTVFWYRQTMMQGLELLAYFRNRAPLDDSGMPKDRFSAEMPDATLATLKIQPSEPRDSAVYFCASGWTGFALNYGYTFGSGTRLTVV.

The sample holds many counts of this clonotype. The chain is built from TRBV7-2 and TRBJ1-1, with D hard to call. The length of the CDR3 is 14 residues. V lost 1 base and J lost 3, with 9 bases in between. Germline V gene data show CDR1 as SGHTA and CDR2 as FQGNSA. The CDR3 sequence is CASSLGRVHTEAFF. In DNA form, the CDR3 reads TGTGCCAGCAGCTTAGGGCGGGTGCACACTGAAGCTTTCTTT.